This is a list of T cell receptor beta chains from one sample in a study of blood T cell repertoires in COVID-19. The table came from immunoSEQ multiplex PCR; TCRdb's copy has only in-frame clones and leaves some out. This sample carries 240,000 or so clones, about 80% of them seen once, and the ten largest clones take under 2%. The sequencing input was peripheral blood. Receptors were obtained from a woman aged 80 or over with acute or convalescent COVID-19. Each CDR3 is given without its conserved first and last residue.

V	J	CDR3
TRBV19	TRBJ1-5	ASTPWAGFSSGNQPQH
TRBV4-3	TRBJ1-4	ASSQGGGTTNEKLF
TRBV7-2	TRBJ2-5	ASSTGQGQETQY
TRBV11-2	TRBJ2-5	ASSSKPQGYQETQY
TRBV7-9	TRBJ1-3	ASSLYEGNTIY
TRBV5-1	TRBJ2-5	ASSPLGLAGAEETQY
TRBV18	TRBJ1-6	ASSPRESNSPLH
TRBV3-1/TRBV3-2	TRBJ2-1	ASSHDGGDNEQF
TRBV19	TRBJ2-5	ASSIGGRETQY
TRBV2	TRBJ1-1	ASRDIDRVVVEAF
TRBV3-1/TRBV3-2	TRBJ1-1	ASIGTGGEGAF
TRBV3-1/TRBV3-2	TRBJ1-1	ASSQYRDSPF
TRBV7-8	TRBJ2-1	ASSSNSGGSYNEQF
TRBV20-1	TRBJ2-7	SASSVRSPTYEQY
TRBV18	TRBJ1-4	ASSPRSAGPNEKLF
TRBV4-1	TRBJ2-6	ASSLAGTGSSGANVLT
TRBV12-3/TRBV12-4	TRBJ1-5	ASSGQYNQPQH
TRBV6-2/TRBV6-3	TRBJ1-2	ASSVQGYGYT
TRBV29-1	TRBJ1-2	SVVTVSDGYT
TRBV28	TRBJ2-7	ASTPRQGARHEQY
TRBV7-8	TRBJ1-5	ASSSGIGQPQH
TRBV6-1	TRBJ2-5	ASSDRALRETQY
TRBV28	TRBJ1-2	ASSSSGKGYGYT
TRBV2	TRBJ1-6	ASSEALGSPLH
TRBV4-2	TRBJ1-2	ASSQSGQGANYGYT
TRBV6-6	TRBJ2-7	ASRSFQGTYEQY
TRBV10-2	TRBJ2-3	ASSDLRQGSDTQY
TRBV5-1	TRBJ2-1	ASSIRTGGSYNEQF
TRBV5-8	TRBJ1-2	ASSTKDSYGYT
TRBV30	TRBJ1-1	AWSILVNTEAF
TRBV6-6	TRBJ1-5	ASSRTDSNQPQH
TRBV3-1/TRBV3-2	TRBJ1-5	ASSHGRTNQPQH
TRBV5-1	TRBJ2-5	ASSLVSGGPQETQY
TRBV5-6	TRBJ1-1	ASSFPQGEAF
TRBV19	TRBJ2-7	ASSLPGYEQY
TRBV3-1/TRBV3-2	TRBJ2-1	ASSPGTGLYNEQF
TRBV5-8	TRBJ2-2	ASSFFRPPSGELF
TRBV12-3/TRBV12-4	TRBJ2-2	ASRESLELF
TRBV11-1	TRBJ1-1	ASSFTVNTEAF
TRBV18	TRBJ2-4	ASSFGGTEIQY
TRBV7-2	TRBJ2-1	ASSTPTKGREEWYEQF
TRBV3-1/TRBV3-2	TRBJ2-1	ASSQGPKAI
TRBV2	TRBJ2-1	ASSVMERQILHNEQF
TRBV25-1	TRBJ1-2	ASSVEGAGGYT
TRBV7-2	TRBJ1-1	ASSSYRASMNTEAF
TRBV6-5	TRBJ1-1	ASRDNRGTEAF
TRBV19	TRBJ2-3	ASSIVAGLAGAKDTQY
TRBV9	TRBJ2-1	ASSVFLAGVTGNEQF
TRBV28	TRBJ2-3	ASSPPGVRTQY
TRBV11-2	TRBJ2-1	ASSLALAGHNEQF
TRBV19	TRBJ2-3	ASRILAGGNTDTQY
TRBV5-5	TRBJ1-3	ASSLDSYSGNTIY
TRBV7-2	TRBJ2-1	ASSPDRVGNEQF
TRBV19	TRBJ1-1	ASSEGQGVTEAF
TRBV7-9	TRBJ1-4	ASSFAQRESEKLF
TRBV7-6	TRBJ1-4	ASSLGGRWGEKLF
TRBV5-5	TRBJ2-5	ASSFSSETQY